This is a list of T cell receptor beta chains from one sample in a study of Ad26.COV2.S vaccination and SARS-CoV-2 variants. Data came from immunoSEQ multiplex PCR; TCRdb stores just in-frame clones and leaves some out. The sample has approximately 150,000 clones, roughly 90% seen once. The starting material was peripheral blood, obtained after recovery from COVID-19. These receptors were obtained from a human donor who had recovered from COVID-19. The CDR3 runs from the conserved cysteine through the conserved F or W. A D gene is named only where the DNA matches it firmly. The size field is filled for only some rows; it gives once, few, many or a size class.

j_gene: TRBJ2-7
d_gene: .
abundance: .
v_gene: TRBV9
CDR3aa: CASSVGPGYEQYF
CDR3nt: TGTGCCAGCAGCGTAGGCCCGGGGTACGAGCAGTACTTC

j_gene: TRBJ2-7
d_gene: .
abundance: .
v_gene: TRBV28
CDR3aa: CASSLDSYEQYF
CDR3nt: TGTGCCAGCAGTTTAGACAGCTACGAGCAGTACTTC

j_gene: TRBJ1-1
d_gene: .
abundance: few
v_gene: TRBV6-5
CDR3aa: CATLQPPNTEAFF
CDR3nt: TGTGCCACCCTACAGCCTCCGAACACTGAAGCTTTCTTT

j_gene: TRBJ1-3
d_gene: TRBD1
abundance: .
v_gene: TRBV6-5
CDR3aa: CASRLNRGDGNTIYF
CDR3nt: TGTGCCAGCAGGCTCAACAGGGGTGACGGAAACACCATATATTTT

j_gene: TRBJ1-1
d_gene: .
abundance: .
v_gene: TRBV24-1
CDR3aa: CATSASGFPGAEAFF
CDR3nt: TGTGCCACCAGTGCATCCGGGTTTCCAGGGGCTGAAGCTTTCTTT

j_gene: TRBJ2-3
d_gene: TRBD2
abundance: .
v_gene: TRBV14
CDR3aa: CASSQLTSGGPTDTQYF
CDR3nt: TGTGCCAGCAGCCAATTGACTAGCGGGGGGCCCACAGATACGCAGTATTTT

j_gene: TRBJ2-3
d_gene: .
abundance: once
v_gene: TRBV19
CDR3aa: CASSISRTVTDTQYF
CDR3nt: TGTGCCAGTAGTATCTCCAGGACAGTCACAGATACGCAGTATTTT

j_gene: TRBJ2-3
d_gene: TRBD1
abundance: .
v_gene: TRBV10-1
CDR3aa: CASSAGTGALTDTQYF
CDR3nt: TGCGCCAGCAGTGCCGGGACAGGGGCCCTCACAGATACGCAGTATTTT

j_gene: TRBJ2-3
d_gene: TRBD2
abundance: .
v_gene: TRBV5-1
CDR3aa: CASSLRASGVTDTQYF
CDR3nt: TGCGCCAGCAGCCTGCGTGCTAGCGGGGTCACAGATACGCAGTATTTT

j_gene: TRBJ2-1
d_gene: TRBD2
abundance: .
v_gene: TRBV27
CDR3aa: CASSRLQAGVRNEQFF
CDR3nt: TGTGCCAGCAGCCGCCTCCAAGCGGGGGTAAGGAATGAGCAGTTCTTC

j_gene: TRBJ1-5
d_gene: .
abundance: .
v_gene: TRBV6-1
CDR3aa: CASSEGGAGPQPQHF
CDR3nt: TGTGCCAGCAGTGAAGGCGGGGCAGGGCCTCAGCCCCAGCATTTT

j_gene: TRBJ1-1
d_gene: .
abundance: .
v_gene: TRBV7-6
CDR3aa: CASSLEIVLGGGRTEAFF
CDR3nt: TGTGCCAGCAGCTTAGAGATCGTTCTGGGAGGGGGGAGGACTGAAGCTTTCTTT

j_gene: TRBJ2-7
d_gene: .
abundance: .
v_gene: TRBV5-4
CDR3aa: CASSLEPGIYEQYF
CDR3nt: TGTGCCAGCAGCTTGGAGCCCGGGATCTACGAGCAGTACTTC

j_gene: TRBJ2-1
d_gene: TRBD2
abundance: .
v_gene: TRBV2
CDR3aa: CASSASGGQNSYNEQFF
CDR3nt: TGTGCCAGCAGTGCCAGCGGGGGGCAGAACTCCTACAATGAGCAGTTCTTC

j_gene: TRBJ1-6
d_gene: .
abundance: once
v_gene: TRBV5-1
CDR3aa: CASSLATGSYNSPLHF
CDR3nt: TGCGCCAGCAGCTTGGCCACGGGCTCCTATAATTCACCCCTCCACTTT

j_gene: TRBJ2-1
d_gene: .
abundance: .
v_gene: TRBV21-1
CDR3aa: CASSKVGDRGNEQFF
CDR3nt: TGTGCCAGCAGCAAAGTGGGGGACAGGGGTAATGAGCAGTTCTTC